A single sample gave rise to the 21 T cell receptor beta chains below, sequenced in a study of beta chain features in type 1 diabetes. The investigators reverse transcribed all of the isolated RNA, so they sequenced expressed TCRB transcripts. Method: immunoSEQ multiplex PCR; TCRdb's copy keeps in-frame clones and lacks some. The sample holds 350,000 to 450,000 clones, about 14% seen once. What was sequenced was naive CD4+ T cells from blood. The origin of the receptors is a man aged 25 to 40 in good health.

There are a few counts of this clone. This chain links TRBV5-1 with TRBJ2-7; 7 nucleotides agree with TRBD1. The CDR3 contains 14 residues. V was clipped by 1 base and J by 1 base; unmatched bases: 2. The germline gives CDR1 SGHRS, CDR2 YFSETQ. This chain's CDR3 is CASSLSTGSYEQYF. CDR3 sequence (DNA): TGCGCCAGCAGCTTGTCGACAGGGTCCTACGAGCAGTACTTC.

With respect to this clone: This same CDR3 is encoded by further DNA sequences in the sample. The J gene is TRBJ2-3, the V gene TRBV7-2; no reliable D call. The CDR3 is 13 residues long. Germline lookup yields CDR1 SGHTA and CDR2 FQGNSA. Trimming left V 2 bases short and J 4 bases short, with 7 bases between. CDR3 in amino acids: CASSLPLADTQYF. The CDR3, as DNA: TGTGCCAGCAGCTTACCGCTGGCAGATACGCAGTATTTT. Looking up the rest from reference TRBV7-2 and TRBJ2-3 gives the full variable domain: GAGVSQSPSNKVTEKGKDVELRCDPISGHTALYWYRQSLGQGLEFLIYFQGNSAPDKSGLPSDRFSAERTGGSVSTLTIQRTQQEDSAVYLCASSLPLADTQYFGPGTRLTVL.

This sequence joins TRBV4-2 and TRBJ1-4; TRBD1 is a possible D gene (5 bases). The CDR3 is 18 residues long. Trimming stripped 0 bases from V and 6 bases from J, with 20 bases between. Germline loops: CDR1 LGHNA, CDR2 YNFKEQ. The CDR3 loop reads CASSQERAGLGRDEKLFF. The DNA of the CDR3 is TGTGCCAGCAGCCAAGAACGGGCAGGGTTGGGGCGGGATGAAAAACTGTTTTTT.

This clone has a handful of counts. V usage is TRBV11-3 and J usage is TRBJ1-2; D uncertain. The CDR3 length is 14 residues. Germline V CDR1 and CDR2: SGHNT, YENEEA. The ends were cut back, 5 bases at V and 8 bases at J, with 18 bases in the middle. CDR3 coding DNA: TGTGCCAGCAGCGCGTCGCCACCCCGAAGGGGCTACACCTTC. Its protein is CASSASPPRRGYTF.

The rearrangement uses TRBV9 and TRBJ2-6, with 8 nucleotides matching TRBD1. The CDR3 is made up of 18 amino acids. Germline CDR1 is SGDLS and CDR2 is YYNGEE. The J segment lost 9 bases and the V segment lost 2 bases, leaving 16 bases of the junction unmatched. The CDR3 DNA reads TGTGCCAGCAGCGTTGGGACAGGTGAACTCTGGGCGGGCAACGTCCTGACTTTC. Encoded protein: CASSVGTGELWAGNVLTF.

The CDR3: CASSQDLASGPNEQFF. As DNA, the CDR3 is TGTGCCAGCAGCCAAGATTTGGCTAGCGGACCAAATGAGCAGTTCTTC. The chain employs TRBV4-2 and TRBJ2-1; TRBD2 matches at 7 bases. The CDR3 is 16 amino acids. The V gene end was trimmed by 0 bases and the J gene end by 7 bases; junction bases not matched to a gene: 9. Germline V gives CDR1 LGHNA, CDR2 YNFKEQ.

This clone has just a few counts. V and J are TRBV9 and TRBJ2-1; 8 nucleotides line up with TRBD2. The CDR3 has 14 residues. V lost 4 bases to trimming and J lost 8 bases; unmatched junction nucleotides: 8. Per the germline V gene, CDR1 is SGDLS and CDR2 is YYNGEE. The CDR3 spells CASSPWRGVDEQFF. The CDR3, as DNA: TGTGCCAGCAGCCCCTGGCGGGGGGTGGATGAGCAGTTCTTC.

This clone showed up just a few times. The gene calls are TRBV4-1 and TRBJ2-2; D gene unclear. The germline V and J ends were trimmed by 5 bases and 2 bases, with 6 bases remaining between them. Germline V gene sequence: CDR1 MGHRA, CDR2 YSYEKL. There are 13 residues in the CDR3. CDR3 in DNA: TGCGCCAGCAGCATGAGTAACACCGGGGAGCTGTTTTTT. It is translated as CASSMSNTGELFF.

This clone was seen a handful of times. CDR3 coding DNA: TGTGCCAGCAGCTCCAACGGGCGATACGAGCAGTACGTC. Encoded protein: CASSSNGRYEQYV. This chain links TRBV7-2 with TRBJ2-7; no clear D gene. CDR3 length equals 13 residues. CDR1 and CDR2 (germline): SGHTA, FQGNSA. The germline V and J ends were trimmed by 4 bases and 4 bases, with 11 bases remaining between them.

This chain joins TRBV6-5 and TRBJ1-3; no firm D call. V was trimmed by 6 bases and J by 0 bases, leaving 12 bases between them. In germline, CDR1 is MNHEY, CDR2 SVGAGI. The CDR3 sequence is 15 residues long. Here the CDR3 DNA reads TGTGCCAGCAGCCGTGACATCCCCTCTGGAAACACCATATATTTT. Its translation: CASSRDIPSGNTIYF.

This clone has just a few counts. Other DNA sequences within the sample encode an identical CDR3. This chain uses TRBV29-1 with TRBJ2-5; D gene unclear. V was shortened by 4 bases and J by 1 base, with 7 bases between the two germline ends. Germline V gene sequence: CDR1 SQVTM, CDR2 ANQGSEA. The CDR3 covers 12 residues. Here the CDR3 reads CSVGPSQETQYF. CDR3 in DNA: TGCAGCGTTGGTCCTAGCCAAGAGACCCAGTACTTC.

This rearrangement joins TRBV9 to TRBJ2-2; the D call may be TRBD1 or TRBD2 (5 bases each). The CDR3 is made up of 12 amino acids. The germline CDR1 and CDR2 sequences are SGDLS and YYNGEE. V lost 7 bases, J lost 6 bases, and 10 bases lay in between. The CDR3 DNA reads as TGTGCCAGCCAGGGAGTCTCCGGGGAGCTGTTTTTT. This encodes CASQGVSGELFF.

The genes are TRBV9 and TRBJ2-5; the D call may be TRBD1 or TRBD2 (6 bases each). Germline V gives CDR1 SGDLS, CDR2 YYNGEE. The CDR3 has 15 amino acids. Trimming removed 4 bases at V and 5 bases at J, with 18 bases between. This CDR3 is CASSSSLGGQETQYF. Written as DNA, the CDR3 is TGTGCCAGCAGCTCCTCTCTCGGGGGCCAGGAGACCCAGTACTTC.

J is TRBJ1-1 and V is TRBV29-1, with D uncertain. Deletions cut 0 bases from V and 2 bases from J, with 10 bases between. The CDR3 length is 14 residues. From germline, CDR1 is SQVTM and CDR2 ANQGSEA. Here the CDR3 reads CSVEDPGGNTEAFF. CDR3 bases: TGCAGCGTTGAAGATCCGGGCGGAAACACTGAAGCTTTCTTT. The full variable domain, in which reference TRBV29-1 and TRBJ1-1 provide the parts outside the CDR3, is SAVISQKPSRDICQRGTSLTIQCQVDSQVTMMFWYRQQPGQSLTLIATANQGSEATYESGFVIDKFPISRPNLTFSTLTVSNMSPEDSSIYLCSVEDPGGNTEAFFGQGTRLTVV.

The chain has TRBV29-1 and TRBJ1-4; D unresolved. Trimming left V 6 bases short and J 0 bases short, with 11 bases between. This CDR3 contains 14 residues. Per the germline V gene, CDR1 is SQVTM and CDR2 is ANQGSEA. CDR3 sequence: CSVAKTATNEKLFF. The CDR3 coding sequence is TGCAGCGTGGCCAAAACCGCAACTAATGAAAAACTGTTTTTT.

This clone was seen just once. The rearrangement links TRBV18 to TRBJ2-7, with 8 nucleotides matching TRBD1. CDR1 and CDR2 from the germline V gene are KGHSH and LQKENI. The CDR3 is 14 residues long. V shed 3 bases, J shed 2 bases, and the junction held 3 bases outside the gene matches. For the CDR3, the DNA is TGTGCCAGCTCACCGGACAGGGTTCCCTACGAGCAGTACGTC. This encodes CASSPDRVPYEQYV.

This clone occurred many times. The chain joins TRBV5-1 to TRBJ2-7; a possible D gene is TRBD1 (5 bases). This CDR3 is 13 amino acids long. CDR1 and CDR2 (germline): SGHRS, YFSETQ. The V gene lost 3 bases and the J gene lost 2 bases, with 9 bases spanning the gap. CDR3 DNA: TGCGCCAGCAGCTCGGACACGACCTACGAGCAGTACGTC. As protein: CASSSDTTYEQYV.

Here the CDR3 reads CASKSSLLAKNIQYF. As DNA, the CDR3 is TGTGCCAGCAAAAGTTCTCTGCTAGCCAAAAACATTCAGTACTTC. V is TRBV6-5 and J is TRBJ2-4; D gene uncertain. V was trimmed by 7 bases and J by 0 bases, leaving 13 bases between them. Germline V CDR1 and CDR2: MNHEY, SVGAGI. The CDR3 contains 15 residues.

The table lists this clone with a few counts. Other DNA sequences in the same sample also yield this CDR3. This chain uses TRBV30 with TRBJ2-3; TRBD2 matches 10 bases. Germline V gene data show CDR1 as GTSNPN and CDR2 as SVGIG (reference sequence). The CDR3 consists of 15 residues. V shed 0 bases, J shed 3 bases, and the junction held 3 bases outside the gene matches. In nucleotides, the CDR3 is TGTGCCTGGAGTGTACTAGCGGGAAGAACAGATACGCAGTATTTT. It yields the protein CAWSVLAGRTDTQYF.

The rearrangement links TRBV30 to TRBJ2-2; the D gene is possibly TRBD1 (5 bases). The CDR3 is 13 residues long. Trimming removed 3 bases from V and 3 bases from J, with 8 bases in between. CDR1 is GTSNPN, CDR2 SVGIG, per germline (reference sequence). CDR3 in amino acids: CAWRGPHTGELFF. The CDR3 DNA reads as TGTGCCTGGAGGGGGCCACACACCGGGGAGCTGTTTTTT. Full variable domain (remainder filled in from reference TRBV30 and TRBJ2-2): SQTIHQWPATLVQPVGSPLSLECTVEGTSNPNLYWYRQAAGRGLQLLFYSVGIGQISSEVPQNLSASRPQDRQFILSSKKLLLSDSGFYLCAWRGPHTGELFFGEGSRLTVL.

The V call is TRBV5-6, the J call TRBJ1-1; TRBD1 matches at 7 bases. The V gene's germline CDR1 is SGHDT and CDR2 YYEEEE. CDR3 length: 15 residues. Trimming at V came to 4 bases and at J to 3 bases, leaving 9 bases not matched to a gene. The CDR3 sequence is CASSERQGVYTEAFF. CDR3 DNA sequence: TGTGCCAGCAGCGAGAGACAGGGCGTTTACACTGAAGCTTTCTTT.